This T cell receptor beta chain was sequenced in a study of blood T cells in healthy people across ages. Whole-study findings and limits: Estimated diversity, derived from one million T cells, was regarded as an underestimate. Fewer expanded clones and more diversity marked long-lived versus aged donors.

A word on this clonotype: Its specificity is unknown.

Total RNA, at least 5 micrograms per sample, was extracted from PBMCs. V lost 1 base to trimming and J lost 11 bases; unmatched junction nucleotides: 9. The CDR3 extends over 13 amino acids. Germline V gene lookup returns CDR1 DFQATT and CDR2 SNEGSKA (reference sequence). With a J-beta primer mix and a sample-barcoded 5' primer, a second PCR ran about 6 to 11 cycles. Each cDNA molecule, via a template-switch adaptor with 12 random nucleotides, was tagged. Each CDR3 protein gets one entry after TCRdb re-called the 5' RACE reads with MiXCR. This repertoire shows 580,000 or so distinct CDR3 sequences, around 48% found once; its top ten account for under 30%.

This chain joins TRBV20-1 and TRBJ2-5, with 8 bases fitting TRBD2. The receptor was derived from a man older than 75 in good health. Sequencing input: blood. The CDR3: CSARGTSPGEQYF. The CDR3 bases are TGCAGTGCTAGAGGGACTAGCCCGGGTGAGCAGTACTTC.